The rows below give T cell receptor beta chains drawn from one sample of a study of shared clonotypes between healthy human individuals. Sequenced by immunoSEQ multiplex PCR; TCRdb stores in-frame clones only, minus some. The sample shows a few million clones, more than 80% of them seen only once. Source material: naive CD4+ T cells from PBMCs. These receptors were obtained from a man aged 18 to 30 in good health. Some clones in this sample may be carry-over from other donors' samples. The CDR3 runs from the conserved cysteine through the conserved F or W. A D gene is named only where the DNA matches it firmly. Some rows have no size entry. The others give once, few or many, or a class for an expanded clone.

v_gene,abundance,j_gene,d_gene,CDR3nt,CDR3aa
TRBV28,-,TRBJ2-6,-,TGTGCCAGCAGTTACCCTTACAGTGCTGGGGCCAACGTCCTGACTTTC,CASSYPYSAGANVLTF
TRBV7-9,-,TRBJ2-3,-,TGTGCCAGCAGCTTGTCCAGAAAAGATACGCAGTATTTT,CASSLSRKDTQYF
TRBV7-8,-,TRBJ2-7,-,TGTGCCAGCAGCCGCATGGGGGAAGGGGAGTACTTC,CASSRMGEGEYF
TRBV7-2,-,TRBJ2-1,TRBD2,TGTGCCACCGGGGGGACTAGCGGGAAGAATGAGCAGTTCTTC,CATGGTSGKNEQFF
TRBV9,once,TRBJ2-6,-,TGTGCCAGCAGCCCCCGGGGGCTAGCGGTAAGCTCTGGGGCCAACGTCCTGACTTTC,CASSPRGLAVSSGANVLTF
TRBV7-2,-,TRBJ2-5,TRBD2,TGTGCCAGCAGCTTAGGTTTCGGTAGCGGGAGGCTCAAGGGTGAGACCCAGTACTTC,CASSLGFGSGRLKGETQYF
TRBV4-3,-,TRBJ2-3,-,TGCGCCAGCAGCCTGGGGGCGACGGGAGCAGATACGCAGTATTTT,CASSLGATGADTQYF
TRBV27,-,TRBJ1-2,-,TGTGCCAGCAGTTTCCGGGGGGGCTATGGCTACACCTTC,CASSFRGGYGYTF
TRBV6-1,-,TRBJ1-1,-,TGTGCCAGCAGTACCGACAGAATGAACACTGAAGCTTTCTTT,CASSTDRMNTEAFF
TRBV7-2,-,TRBJ2-1,TRBD2,TGTGCCAGCAGCCGCGCCGGGACTAGAGTCTACAATGAGCAGTTCTTC,CASSRAGTRVYNEQFF
TRBV5-4,-,TRBJ2-1,TRBD2,TGTGCCAGCAGCTTGGAGGGTGGCGGGAGAGCCTACAATGAGCAGTTCTTC,CASSLEGGGRAYNEQFF
TRBV7-8,-,TRBJ2-5,-,TGTGCCAGCAGCCTACGGGACGGAACCTTGACCCAGTACTTC,CASSLRDGTLTQYF
TRBV5-1,once,TRBJ2-7,TRBD2,TGCGCCAGCAGCTCGGGGACTAGCGGGAGCTACGAGCAGTACTTC,CASSSGTSGSYEQYF
TRBV5-1,once,TRBJ1-2,-,TGCGCCAGCAGCTTGGTAGTTGGGCTCGGCTACACCTTC,CASSLVVGLGYTF
TRBV11-2,-,TRBJ2-7,-,TGTGCCAGCAGCCACCCCGGGGTATACGAGCAGTACTTC,CASSHPGVYEQYF
TRBV6-6,-,TRBJ2-7,TRBD1,TGTGCCAGCAGTTACACCGGGACAGCGGCCTACGAGCAGTACTTC,CASSYTGTAAYEQYF
TRBV15,once,TRBJ1-2,TRBD1,TGTGCCACCAGCAGAGCACATTACGGGACAGGGGAGGATGGCTACACCTTC,CATSRAHYGTGEDGYTF